This T cell receptor beta chain was recorded in a study of PD-L1 blockade in urothelial cancer. Overall study: Per blood sample, T cells had a median of around 140,000.

Each patient gave between 1 and 8 samples of peripheral blood mononuclear cells, which were collected pretreatment and during treatment. CDR1 and CDR2 (germline): LNHNV, YYDKDF (reference sequence). This CDR3 comprises 16 residues. The germline V and J ends were trimmed by 1 base and 7 bases, with 16 bases remaining between them. This clone was counted only a few times. Profiling relied on immunoSEQ multiplex PCR, and the TCRdb table lists in-frame clones only, not all of them. Altogether 40,000 to 55,000 clones are present, over 70% being singletons, with the ten largest covering about 5.6%. The chain has TRBV15 and TRBJ1-4; D unresolved. Material: PBMCs, obtained around atezolizumab (anti-PD-L1) treatment. The sequence was obtained from a man aged 40-49 years with urothelial cancer. CDR3 amino acids: CATSRGSGKWGEKLFF. Written as DNA, the CDR3 is TGTGCCACCAGCAGAGGAAGCGGCAAATGGGGTGAAAAACTGTTTTTT.